The clone carrying this T cell receptor (beta chain) was counted only a few times. Its antigen is not identified. TCRbeta library preparation incorporated unique molecular identifiers. Using its own MiXCR run on the PCR reads, TCRdb lists one record per CDR3 protein. The table lists about 980,000 distinct CDR3 sequences, around 30% of them singletons. The CDR3 sequence is 16 residues long. Germline V lookup: CDR1 MNHNS, CDR2 SASEGT. V lost 2 bases and J lost 8, with 19 bases in between. This specimen belongs to a study of T-cell reconstitution after alpha-beta-depleted transplantation in children. Study observations and caveats: The origin of alpha-beta T cells about two months after transplant was reportedly several hundred expanded graft clones.

This clonotype originated in a boy less than two years old who had a stem cell transplant for SCID, so the T cells may come from the graft donor. The chain recombines TRBV6-1 with TRBJ2-1, with D perhaps being TRBD1 or TRBD2 (7 bases each). Sequencing was performed on PBMCs, mostly from graft donor cells, taken 360 days after TCRalphabeta/CD19-depleted stem cell transplant. CDR3 protein: CASSEPGRVGGDEQFF. As DNA, the CDR3 is TGTGCCAGCAGTGAACCTGGGAGGGTAGGGGGCGATGAGCAGTTCTTC.